This TCR beta chain appears in the sequencing data of a study of cytomegalovirus exposure and HLA in healthy donors (dated by TCRdb to the late 2010s). Background on the whole study: A later analysis indicated that the roughly 120 validation repertoires were generated on the platform also employed for the 700 or so repertoires of the first cohort. The aim of the study was to test whether cataloging public T cell receptors could identify signatures of past pathogen exposure. A separate validation cohort of about 110 different subjects was used in addition to the 666-subject first cohort. To predict cytomegalovirus infection status, the study combined high-throughput TCR immunosequencing, statistical association of individual TCRs with disease status, and machine learning. What the research found in general, with its limitations: Most TCR sequences were observed very rarely across donors, whereas some public TCRs were present in many individuals. In both the original and validation cohorts, the classifier was reported to diagnose cytomegalovirus status with high specificity and sensitivity. In vitro tests confirmed that a few of the cytomegalovirus-associated TCR beta chains recognize cytomegalovirus antigens. A later analysis lacked HLA typing for the validation cohort, so it scored co-occurrence in that cohort across all 120 or so repertoires. A total of 164 TCR beta chains were listed by the study as associated with cytomegalovirus. A later analysis found that TCRs clustered in the first cohort also tended to co-occur in the 95 to 150 validation repertoires, with approximately 94% of cluster scores above 0. According to the authors, the approach could potentially be generalized to other disease states and immunological phenotypes.

Donors formed part of the validation cohort, which comprised some 120 subjects and was distinct from the first cohort of roughly 600 subjects. Receptors were amplified or captured by the immunoSEQ multiplex PCR assay. The authors' pipeline ran thus. A statistical classification framework was developed to diagnose cytomegalovirus status using the catalog of TCR beta chain sequences. In its TCRdb copy, this immuneACCESS table keeps in-frame sequences only and misses some clones. Where compared with another copy, unresolved V genes explain less than half of these, and the others have no known cause. The V and J calls and clone size are taken from that table; D and trimming were inferred from the DNA. Counted in this sample were 73,000 or so clones; around 94% of them appeared once. Approximately 3% of the sample is held by the ten biggest clonotypes. In the case of this clone: Its recognized antigen is unknown. No much larger clone exists at a distance of one base, and base qualities are not known.

The sequencing sample was made of PBMCs. This receptor was taken from a woman in her late teens or twenties in good health and CMV-seropositive.

The DNA sequence reads TGCGCCAGCGGGCTGGCAGGGCGAGAGACCCAGTACTTC. The resulting protein is CASGLAGRETQYF. The V gene is TRBV5-1 and the J gene is TRBJ2-5; a tentative D call is TRBD1 (5 bases match). V and J lose 7 bases and 4 bases, and a span of 14 bases separates them. The CDR3 contains 13 residues, cysteine and phenylalanine counted. The DNA shown is the 39-base CDR3, in frame from base 1. CDR1 and CDR2, looked up from the germline V gene, are SGHRS and YFSETQ.